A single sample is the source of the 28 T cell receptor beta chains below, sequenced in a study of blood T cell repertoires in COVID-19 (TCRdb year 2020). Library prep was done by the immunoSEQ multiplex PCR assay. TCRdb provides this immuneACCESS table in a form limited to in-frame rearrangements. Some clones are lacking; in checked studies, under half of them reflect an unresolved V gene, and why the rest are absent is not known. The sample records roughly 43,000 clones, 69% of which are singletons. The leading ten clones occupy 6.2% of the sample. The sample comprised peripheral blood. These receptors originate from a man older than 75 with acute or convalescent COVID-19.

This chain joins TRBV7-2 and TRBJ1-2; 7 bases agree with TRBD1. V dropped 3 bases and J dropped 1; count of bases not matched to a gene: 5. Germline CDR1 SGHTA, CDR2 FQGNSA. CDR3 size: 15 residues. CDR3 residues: CASSFQQGNNYGYTF. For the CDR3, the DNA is TGTGCCAGCAGCTTTCAACAGGGGAATAACTATGGCTACACCTTC.

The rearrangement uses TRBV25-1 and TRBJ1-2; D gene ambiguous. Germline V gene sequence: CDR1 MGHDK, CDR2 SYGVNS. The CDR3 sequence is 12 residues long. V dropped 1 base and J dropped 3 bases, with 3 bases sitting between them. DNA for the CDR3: TGTGCCAGCAGTGAATTCTACTATGGCTACACCTTC. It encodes CASSEFYYGYTF.

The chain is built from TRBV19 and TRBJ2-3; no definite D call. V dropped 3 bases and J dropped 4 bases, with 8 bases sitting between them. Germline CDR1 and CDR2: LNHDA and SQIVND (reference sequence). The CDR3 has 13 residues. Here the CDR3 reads CASSISRSDTQYF. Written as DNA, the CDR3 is TGTGCCAGTAGTATTTCTCGTTCAGATACGCAGTATTTT.

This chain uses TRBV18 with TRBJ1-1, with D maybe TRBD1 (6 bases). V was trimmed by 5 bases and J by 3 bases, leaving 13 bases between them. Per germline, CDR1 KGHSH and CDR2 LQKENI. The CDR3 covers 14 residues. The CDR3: CASSEQGRDTEAFF. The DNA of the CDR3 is TGTGCCAGCTCAGAACAGGGAAGAGACACTGAAGCTTTCTTT.

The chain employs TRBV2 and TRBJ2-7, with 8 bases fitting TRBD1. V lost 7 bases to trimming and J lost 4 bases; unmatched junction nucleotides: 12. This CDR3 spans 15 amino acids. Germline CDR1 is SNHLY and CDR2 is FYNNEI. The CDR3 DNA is TGTGCCAGCATTCAGGACAGGGCCTACTCATACGAGCAGTACTTC. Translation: CASIQDRAYSYEQYF.

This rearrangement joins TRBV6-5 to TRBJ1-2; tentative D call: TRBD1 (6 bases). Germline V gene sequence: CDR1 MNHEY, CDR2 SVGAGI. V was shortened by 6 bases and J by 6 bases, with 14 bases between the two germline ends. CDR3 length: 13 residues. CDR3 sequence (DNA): TGTGCCAGCAGCCAACGGGCAGGGGATGGCTACACCTTC. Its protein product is CASSQRAGDGYTF.

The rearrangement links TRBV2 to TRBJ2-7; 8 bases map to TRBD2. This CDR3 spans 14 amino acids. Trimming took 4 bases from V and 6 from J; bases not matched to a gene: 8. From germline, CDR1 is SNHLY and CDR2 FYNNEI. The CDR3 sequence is CASSAAGASFEQYF. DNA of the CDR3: TGTGCCAGCAGTGCAGCGGGGGCCAGTTTCGAGCAGTACTTC.

CDR3: CASSYSWQGAWEQYF. The CDR3, as DNA: TGTGCCAGCAGTTACTCTTGGCAGGGGGCCTGGGAGCAGTACTTC. This chain uses TRBV6-5 with TRBJ2-7, with 8 nucleotides matching TRBD1. Germline assignment: CDR1 MNHEY and CDR2 SVGAGI. This CDR3 contains 15 residues. The junction had 8 bases not matched to a gene; V was cut back by 0 bases and J by 7 bases.

In DNA form, the CDR3 reads TGTGCCATCAGCCCGGACAGGGCAACAGATACGCAGTATTTT. It is translated as CAISPDRATDTQYF. V usage is TRBV10-3 and J usage is TRBJ2-3; TRBD1 matches at 8 bases. Losses at the gene ends were 6 bases for V and 3 bases for J; bases not matched to a gene: 5. Germline CDR1 and CDR2: ENHRY and SYGVKD. This CDR3 spans 14 amino acids.

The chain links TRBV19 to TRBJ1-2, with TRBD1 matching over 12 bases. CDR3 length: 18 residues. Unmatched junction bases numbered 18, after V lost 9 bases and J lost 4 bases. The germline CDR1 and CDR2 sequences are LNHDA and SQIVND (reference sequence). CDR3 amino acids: CASTQVRDRGLLGYGYTF. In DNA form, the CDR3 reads TGTGCCAGCACCCAAGTCCGGGACAGGGGGCTCCTTGGCTATGGCTACACCTTC.

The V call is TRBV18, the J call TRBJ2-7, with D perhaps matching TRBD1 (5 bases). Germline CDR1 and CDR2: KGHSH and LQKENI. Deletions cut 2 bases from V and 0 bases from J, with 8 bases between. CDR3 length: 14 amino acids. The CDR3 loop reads CASSPGATSYEQYF. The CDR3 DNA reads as TGTGCCAGCTCACCAGGGGCTACCTCCTACGAGCAGTACTTC.

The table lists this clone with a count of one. The CDR3 protein is CASSLDWSSGNTIYF. CDR3 DNA: TGTGCCAGCAGCCTAGACTGGAGCTCTGGAAACACCATATATTTT. The chain uses TRBV5-4 and TRBJ1-3, with D unclear. The CDR3 is 15 amino acids. In germline, CDR1 is SGHNT, CDR2 YYREEE (reference sequence). V dropped 4 bases and J dropped 0 bases, with 11 bases sitting between them.

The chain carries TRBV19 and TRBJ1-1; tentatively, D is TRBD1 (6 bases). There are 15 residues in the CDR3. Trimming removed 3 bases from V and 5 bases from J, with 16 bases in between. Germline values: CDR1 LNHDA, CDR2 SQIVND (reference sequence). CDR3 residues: CASSMDLTGATEAFF. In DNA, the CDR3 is TGTGCCAGTAGTATGGACCTGACAGGTGCAACTGAAGCTTTCTTT.

DNA for the CDR3: TGCGCCAGTTCTCAGGGACTAGCGGGAGGCCAAGAGCAGTTCTTC. This gives the protein CASSQGLAGGQEQFF. This rearrangement joins TRBV10-1 to TRBJ2-1; 15 bases agree with TRBD2. From germline, CDR1 is WNHNN and CDR2 SYGVQD (reference sequence). V trimming: 9 bases; J trimming: 10 bases; junction bases outside the gene matches: 10. CDR3 length: 15 residues.

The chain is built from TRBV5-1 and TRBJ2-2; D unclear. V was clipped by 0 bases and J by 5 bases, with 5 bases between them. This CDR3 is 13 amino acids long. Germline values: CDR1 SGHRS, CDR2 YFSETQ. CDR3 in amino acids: CASSLAGTGELFF. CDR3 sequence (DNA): TGCGCCAGCAGCTTGGCCGGGACCGGGGAGCTGTTTTTT. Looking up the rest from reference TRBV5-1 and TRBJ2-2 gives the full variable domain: KAGVTQTPRYLIKTRGQQVTLSCSPISGHRSVSWYQQTPGQGLQFLFEYFSETQRNKGNFPGRFSGRQFSNSRSEMNVSTLELGDSALYLCASSLAGTGELFFGEGSRLTVL.

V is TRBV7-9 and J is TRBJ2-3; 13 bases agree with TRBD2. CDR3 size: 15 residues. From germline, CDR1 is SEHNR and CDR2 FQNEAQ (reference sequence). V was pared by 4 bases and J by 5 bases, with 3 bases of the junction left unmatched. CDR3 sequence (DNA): TGTGCCAGCAGCTCCCGACTAGCGGGAGGAGATACGCAGTATTTT. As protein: CASSSRLAGGDTQYF.

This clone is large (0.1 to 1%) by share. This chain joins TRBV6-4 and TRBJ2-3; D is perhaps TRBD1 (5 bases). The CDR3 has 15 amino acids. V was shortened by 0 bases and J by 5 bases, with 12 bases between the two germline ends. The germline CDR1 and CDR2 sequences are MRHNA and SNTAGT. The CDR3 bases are TGTGCCAGCAGTGACTCGGGGCAGGGTTTAGATACGCAGTATTTT. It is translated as CASSDSGQGLDTQYF.

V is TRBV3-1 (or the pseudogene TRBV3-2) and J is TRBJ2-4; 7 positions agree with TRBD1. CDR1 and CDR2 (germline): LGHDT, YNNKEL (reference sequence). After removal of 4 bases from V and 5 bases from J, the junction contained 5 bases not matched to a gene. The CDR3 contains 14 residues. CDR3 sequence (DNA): TGTGCCAGCAGCCCCTCAGGGGGTGAAAACATTCAGTACTTC. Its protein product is CASSPSGGENIQYF.

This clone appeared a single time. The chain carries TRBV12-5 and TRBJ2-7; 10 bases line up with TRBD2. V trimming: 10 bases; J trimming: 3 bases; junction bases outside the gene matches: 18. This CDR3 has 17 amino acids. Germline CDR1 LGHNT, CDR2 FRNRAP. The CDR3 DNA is TGTGCTACCGCCCAGGGCCCACTAGCGGGGCTCCTCTACGAGCAGTACTTC. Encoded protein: CATAQGPLAGLLYEQYF.

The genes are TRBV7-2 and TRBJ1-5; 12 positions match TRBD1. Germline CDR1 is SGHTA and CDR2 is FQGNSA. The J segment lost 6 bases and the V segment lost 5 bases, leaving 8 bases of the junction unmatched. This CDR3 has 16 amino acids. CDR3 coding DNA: TGTGCCAGCAGCCGGGGACAGGGGGCGGGCGTTCAGCCCCAGCATTTT. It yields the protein CASSRGQGAGVQPQHF. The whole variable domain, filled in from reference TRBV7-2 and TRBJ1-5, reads GAGVSQSPSNKVTEKGKDVELRCDPISGHTALYWYRQSLGQGLEFLIYFQGNSAPDKSGLPSDRFSAERTGGSVSTLTIQRTQQEDSAVYLCASSRGQGAGVQPQHFGDGTRLSIL.

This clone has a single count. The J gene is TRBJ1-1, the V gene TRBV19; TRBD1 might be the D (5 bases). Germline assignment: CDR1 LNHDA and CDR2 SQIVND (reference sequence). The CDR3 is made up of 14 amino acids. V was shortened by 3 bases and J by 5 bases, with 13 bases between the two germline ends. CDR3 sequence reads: CASSIHRGRTEAFF. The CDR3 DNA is TGTGCCAGTAGTATCCACCGGGGGAGAACTGAAGCTTTCTTT.

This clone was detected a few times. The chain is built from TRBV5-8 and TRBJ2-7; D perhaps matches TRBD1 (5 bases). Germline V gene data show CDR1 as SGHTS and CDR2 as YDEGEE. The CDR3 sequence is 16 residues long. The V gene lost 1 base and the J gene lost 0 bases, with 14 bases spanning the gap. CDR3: CASSLWGDSGSYEQYF. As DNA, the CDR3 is TGTGCCAGCAGCTTGTGGGGCGACTCCGGCTCCTACGAGCAGTACTTC. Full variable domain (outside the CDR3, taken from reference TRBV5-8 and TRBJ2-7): EAGVTQSPTHLIKTRGQQATLRCSPISGHTSVYWYQQALGLGLQFLLWYDEGEERNRGNFPPRFSGRQFPNYSSELNVNALELEDSALYLCASSLWGDSGSYEQYFGPGTRLTVT.

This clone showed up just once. DNA for the CDR3: TGCGCCAGCAGCTTGGTCGGGGCAGGGGACACTGAAGCTTTCTTT. It yields the protein CASSLVGAGDTEAFF. The rearrangement links TRBV5-1 to TRBJ1-1; weak D call: TRBD1 (6 bases). Looked up from germline, CDR1 is SGHRS and CDR2 is YFSETQ. The CDR3 has 15 residues. V lost 0 bases and J 3 bases, leaving 12 bases between the germline ends.

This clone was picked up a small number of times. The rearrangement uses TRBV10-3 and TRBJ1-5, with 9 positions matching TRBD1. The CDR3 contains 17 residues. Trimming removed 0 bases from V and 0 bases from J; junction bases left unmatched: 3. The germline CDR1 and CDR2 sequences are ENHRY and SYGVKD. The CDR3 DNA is TGTGCCATCAGTGAGTCTGGACAGGGGTTTAGCAATCAGCCCCAGCATTTT. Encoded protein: CAISESGQGFSNQPQHF.

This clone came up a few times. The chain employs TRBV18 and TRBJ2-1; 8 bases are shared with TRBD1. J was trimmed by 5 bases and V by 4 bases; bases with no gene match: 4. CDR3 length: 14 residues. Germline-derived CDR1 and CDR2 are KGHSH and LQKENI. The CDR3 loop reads CASSRQGPDNEQFF. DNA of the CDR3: TGTGCCAGCTCACGACAGGGGCCCGACAATGAGCAGTTCTTC.

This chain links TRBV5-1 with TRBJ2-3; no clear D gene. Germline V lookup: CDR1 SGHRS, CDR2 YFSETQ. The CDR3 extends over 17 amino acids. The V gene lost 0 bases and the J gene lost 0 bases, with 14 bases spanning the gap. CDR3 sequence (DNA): TGCGCCAGCAGCTTGGCCCCTCGAGTCAGGAGCACAGATACGCAGTATTTT. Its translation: CASSLAPRVRSTDTQYF.

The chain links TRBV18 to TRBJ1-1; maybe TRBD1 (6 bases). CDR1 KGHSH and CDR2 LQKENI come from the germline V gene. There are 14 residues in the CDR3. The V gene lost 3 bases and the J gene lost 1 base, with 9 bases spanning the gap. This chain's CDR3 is CASSPSTGNTEAFF. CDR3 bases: TGTGCCAGCTCACCTTCGACAGGGAACACTGAAGCTTTCTTT.

CDR3 in DNA: TGTGCCAGCAGTCCGGAGGGGGCAGGTGACTATGGCTACACCTTC. This translates into CASSPEGAGDYGYTF. The chain links TRBV6-2 or TRBV6-3 to TRBJ1-2; the match to TRBD1 covers 7 bases. Germline values: CDR1 MNHEY, CDR2 SVGEGT. The CDR3 has 15 amino acids. The junction had 9 bases not matched to a gene; V was cut back by 5 bases and J by 3 bases.